The rows below give T cell receptor beta chains drawn from one sample of a study of blood T cell repertoires in COVID-19. Measured with immunoSEQ multiplex PCR; TCRdb has only the in-frame clones, and not every one. The sample shows about 93,000 clones, roughly 90% of them seen only once. Sequenced sample: peripheral blood. These receptors were obtained from a human donor with active COVID-19. The donor label of this sample is uncertain. Each CDR3 is given with its conserved first and last residue. The order of the fields is J gene, clone size, V gene, D gene, CDR3 protein, CDR3 DNA. A D gene is named only where the DNA matches it firmly. Expanded clones are given a class, and other clones once, few, many or no size at all.

TRBJ1-1 . TRBV7-3 . CASSTYGTEAFF TGTGCCAGCAGCACCTACGGCACTGAAGCTTTCTTT
TRBJ2-2 once TRBV13 . CASPLGAAGELFF TGTGCCAGCCCTTTGGGGGCAGCCGGGGAGCTGTTTTTT
TRBJ2-3 once TRBV7-8 . CASSLAPGGHTQYF TGTGCCAGCAGCTTAGCCCCAGGAGGTCATACGCAGTATTTT
TRBJ2-2 . TRBV19 TRBD1 CASSEGGFGSGELFF TGTGCCAGTAGCGAAGGGGGCTTCGGTAGCGGGGAGCTGTTTTTT
TRBJ2-5 . TRBV4-3 TRBD2 CASSQVRLAGDVGQETQYF TGCGCCAGCAGCCAAGTCAGGCTAGCGGGGGACGTTGGGCAAGAGACCCAGTACTTC
TRBJ2-1 few TRBV6-2/TRBV6-3 TRBD2 CASSPQSGGYNEQFF TGTGCCAGCAGCCCCCAAAGCGGGGGTTACAATGAGCAGTTCTTC
TRBJ2-7 . TRBV6-5 . CASTPGRLDEQYF TGTGCCAGCACCCCCGGTCGCCTTGACGAGCAGTACTTC
TRBJ2-7 . TRBV7-9 . CASSFTVSPSYEQYF TGTGCCAGCAGCTTTACAGTATCCCCCTCCTACGAGCAGTACTTC
TRBJ2-5 . TRBV3-1/TRBV3-2 TRBD2 CASSPDRLAGQETQYF TGTGCCAGCAGCCCAGACCGACTAGCGGGGCAAGAGACCCAGTACTTC
TRBJ1-1 . TRBV18 . CASSPWAKNTEAFF TGTGCCAGCTCACCATGGGCCAAGAACACTGAAGCTTTCTTT
TRBJ2-1 . TRBV7-9 . CASSLQGYSQFF TGTGCCAGCAGCTTACAGGGGTATAGTCAGTTCTTC
TRBJ2-7 . TRBV4-1 . CASSHGGRGAYEQYF TGCGCCAGCAGCCACGGAGGCAGGGGAGCCTACGAGCAGTACTTC
TRBJ1-1 . TRBV5-1 . CASSPGLGAARSTEAFF TGCGCCAGCAGCCCGGGGTTGGGGGCTGCTCGTAGCACTGAAGCTTTCTTT
TRBJ1-4 . TRBV2 . CASRTRMINEKLFF TGTGCCAGCAGGACACGGATGATTAATGAAAAACTGTTTTTT
TRBJ2-7 . TRBV7-2 . CASSLRDNLYEQYF TGTGCCAGCAGCTTAAGGGACAACCTATACGAGCAGTACTTC
TRBJ2-1 . TRBV4-1 TRBD2 CASSQDLSGGAPNEQFF TGCGCCAGCAGCCAAGATCTCTCGGGGGGGGCCCCGAATGAGCAGTTCTTC
TRBJ1-2 few TRBV10-1 . CAIPGPGGYGYTF TGCGCCATCCCCGGGCCGGGCGGGTATGGCTACACCTTC
TRBJ2-7 . TRBV19 TRBD2 CASSRSGGAYEQYF TGTGCCAGTAGTAGAAGCGGGGGGGCCTACGAGCAGTACTTC
TRBJ1-4 . TRBV18 TRBD1 CASSPLRDRGLRNEKLFF TGTGCCAGCTCACCACTTCGCGACAGGGGGCTTCGGAATGAAAAACTGTTTTTT
TRBJ2-7 . TRBV19 . CASSTGGGLEVYEQYF TGTGCCAGTAGTACTGGTGGGGGGTTGGAAGTATACGAGCAGTACTTC
TRBJ2-1 once TRBV7-2 . CASSLEGQNEQFF TGTGCCAGCAGCTTAGAAGGACAAAATGAGCAGTTCTTC
TRBJ2-5 . TRBV2 . CASRRQFTQETQYF TGTGCCAGCAGAAGACAGTTCACCCAAGAGACCCAGTACTTC
TRBJ1-5 once TRBV5-4 TRBD1 CASSPDRRVYNQPQHF TGTGCCAGCAGCCCGGACAGGAGAGTTTACAATCAGCCCCAGCATTTT
TRBJ1-6 . TRBV9 . CASSVAQGARNSPLHF TGTGCCAGCAGCGTAGCACAGGGTGCTCGAAATTCACCCCTCCACTTT
TRBJ1-4 . TRBV7-9 . CASSYTGVNEKLFF TGTGCCAGCAGCTACACGGGGGTTAATGAAAAACTGTTTTTT
TRBJ2-3 . TRBV5-6 TRBD2 CASSPGLAGGAVLPQYF TGTGCCAGCAGCCCCGGACTAGCGGGGGGTGCTGTACTTCCGCAGTATTTT
TRBJ1-4 . TRBV24-1 . CATSGPGEKLFF TGTGCCACCAGTGGACCCGGGGAAAAACTGTTTTTT
TRBJ2-5 . TRBV5-1 . CASSTTWGPQTQYF TGCGCCAGCAGCACCACTTGGGGGCCCCAGACCCAGTACTTC
TRBJ1-1 few TRBV4-2 TRBD1 CASSQDSGTGSMDTEAFF TGTGCCAGCAGCCAAGACTCAGGGACAGGGTCTATGGACACTGAAGCTTTCTTT
TRBJ1-3 . TRBV5-1 . CASSFRRPRHSGNTIYF TGCGCCAGCAGCTTCCGGAGACCGAGGCACTCTGGAAACACCATATATTTT
TRBJ2-6 . TRBV28 TRBD1 CASSPGTGGVWANVLTF TGTGCCAGCAGTCCCGGGACAGGGGGGGTTTGGGCCAACGTCCTGACTTTC
TRBJ2-5 . TRBV5-4 TRBD1 CASSQGPGGVETQYF TGTGCCAGCAGCCAGGGGCCAGGGGGCGTGGAGACCCAGTACTTC
TRBJ1-1 once TRBV7-6 . CASSLWHEGNTEAFF TGTGCCAGCAGCTTATGGCATGAGGGGAACACTGAAGCTTTCTTT
TRBJ1-2 . TRBV6-6 . CASSYGSYGYTF TGTGCCAGCAGTTACGGGAGCTATGGCTACACCTTC
TRBJ2-7 . TRBV5-5 . CASSLDRFLDEQYF TGTGCCAGCAGCTTGGACAGGTTTTTGGACGAGCAGTACTTC
TRBJ2-5 once TRBV4-1 TRBD2 CASSNERGLQETQYF TGCGCCAGCAGCAACGAGCGGGGGCTACAAGAGACCCAGTACTTC
TRBJ2-1 . TRBV7-6 TRBD1 CASSRQGALGNEQFF TGTGCCAGCAGCCGGCAGGGGGCCCTGGGCAATGAGCAGTTCTTC
TRBJ2-7 . TRBV2 TRBD1 CASSTGTDVYEQYF TGTGCCAGCAGTACCGGGACAGACGTTTACGAGCAGTACTTC
TRBJ1-4 . TRBV19 . CASKGEAPEKLFF TGTGCCAGTAAGGGGGAAGCGCCGGAAAAACTGTTTTTT
TRBJ1-6 once TRBV2 . CASSEQASYNSPLHF TGTGCCAGCAGTGAGCAGGCCTCCTATAATTCACCCCTCCACTTT
TRBJ2-7 . TRBV5-4 . CASGDFYEQYF TGTGCCAGCGGGGACTTCTACGAGCAGTACTTC
TRBJ1-6 . TRBV2 TRBD1 CATMTGGVSPLHF TGTGCCACTATGACAGGGGGGGTTTCACCCCTCCACTTT
TRBJ1-4 . TRBV3-1/TRBV3-2 . CASSQEWRINEKLFF TGTGCCAGCAGCCAAGAATGGCGGATTAATGAAAAACTGTTTTTT
TRBJ2-3 . TRBV5-4 . CASSRKTASSTDTQYF TGTGCCAGCAGCCGGAAGACAGCCTCGAGCACAGATACGCAGTATTTT
TRBJ2-7 . TRBV4-1 TRBD1 CATGRDRGYEQYF TGCGCCACCGGAAGGGACAGGGGCTACGAGCAGTACTTC
TRBJ1-2 few TRBV4-3 TRBD1 CASSHLGGQGGYGYTF TGCGCCAGCAGCCACCTTGGGGGACAGGGGGGCTATGGCTACACCTTC
TRBJ2-5 . TRBV2 TRBD1 CASMQTGTQNLYQETQYF TGTGCCAGCATGCAGACAGGGACACAAAATCTGTACCAAGAGACCCAGTACTTC
TRBJ1-3 few TRBV6-6 . CASSYSADIGNTIYF TGTGCCAGCAGTTACTCCGCGGATATTGGAAACACCATATATTTT
TRBJ1-1 once TRBV5-5 . CASSFLIAGITEAFF TGTGCCAGCAGCTTCCTCATTGCAGGGATCACTGAAGCTTTCTTT
TRBJ2-1 . TRBV5-4 . CASSLLALEQFF TGTGCCAGCAGCTTGTTAGCGCTTGAGCAGTTCTTC
TRBJ1-6 few TRBV18 TRBD1 CASSRTGQASPTTVSLHF TGTGCCAGCTCACGTACGGGACAGGCCAGCCCTACTACTGTGTCCCTCCACTTT
TRBJ2-1 . TRBV7-3 TRBD1 CASSYQDRGGEQFF TGTGCCAGCAGCTACCAAGACAGGGGAGGTGAGCAGTTCTTC
TRBJ1-1 . TRBV19 . CASSPNRVMNTEAFF TGTGCCAGTTCTCCGAACAGGGTCATGAACACTGAAGCTTTCTTT
TRBJ2-1 once TRBV5-4 TRBD1 CASSPQPPGGAYNEQFF TGTGCCAGCAGCCCCCAACCGCCAGGGGGTGCCTACAATGAGCAGTTCTTC
TRBJ1-4 . TRBV4-1 TRBD1 CASSQDPTGTGFEKLFF TGCGCCAGCAGCCAAGATCCCACCGGGACAGGGTTTGAAAAACTGTTTTTT
TRBJ2-5 . TRBV7-2 . CASSRGETQYF TGTGCCAGCAGCCGAGGAGAGACCCAGTACTTC
TRBJ2-7 once TRBV19 TRBD1 CASSANRGPSYEQYF TGTGCCAGTAGTGCTAACAGGGGACCTTCCTACGAGCAGTACTTC